Each of the 3 T cell receptor beta chains below was sequenced from the same sample in a study of blood T cell repertoires in COVID-19. Assay: immunoSEQ multiplex PCR; the TCRdb copy retains only in-frame clones and omits some. This table holds hundreds of thousands of clones, 88% found once. Sequencing was done on a sample of PBMCs or T cells enriched from blood (not recorded which). The receptor set was obtained from a woman aged 55 to 70 in a cohort exposed to, infected with or recovered from COVID-19 (not recorded which).

V usage is TRBV28 and J usage is TRBJ1-3, with D perhaps matching TRBD1 (6 bases). The germline V gene has CDR1 MDHEN and CDR2 SYDVKM. V gave up 6 bases and J gave up 2 bases, with 11 bases separating them. CDR3 length: 14 amino acids. As DNA, the CDR3 is TGTGCCAGCAGAGAAGGGGGGGCTGGAAACACCATATATTTT. It translates to CASREGGAGNTIYF.

The rearrangement links TRBV28 to TRBJ2-6; 7 bases match TRBD1. J was trimmed by 2 bases and V by 6 bases; bases with no gene match: 4. CDR3 length equals 15 residues. Germline CDR1 MDHEN, CDR2 SYDVKM. The CDR3 sequence: CASRLRGPGANVLTF. Here the CDR3 DNA reads TGTGCCAGCAGACTGAGGGGGCCTGGGGCCAACGTCCTGACTTTC.

The chain employs TRBV19 and TRBJ2-1; D may be TRBD2 (6 bases). This CDR3 region has 15 residues. Germline CDR1 reads LNHDA; CDR2 reads SQIVND (reference sequence). Trimming took off 1 base at V and 4 bases at J, with 11 bases between the two ends. The CDR3 protein is CASSIVASEYNEQFF. The CDR3 bases are TGTGCCAGTAGTATAGTAGCTAGCGAGTACAATGAGCAGTTCTTC. The whole variable domain, filled in from reference TRBV19 and TRBJ2-1, reads DGGITQSPKYLFRKEGQNVTLSCEQNLNHDAMYWYRQDPGQGLRLIYYSQIVNDFQKGDIAEGYSVSREKKESFPLTVTSAQKNPTAFYLCASSIVASEYNEQFFGPGTRLTVL.